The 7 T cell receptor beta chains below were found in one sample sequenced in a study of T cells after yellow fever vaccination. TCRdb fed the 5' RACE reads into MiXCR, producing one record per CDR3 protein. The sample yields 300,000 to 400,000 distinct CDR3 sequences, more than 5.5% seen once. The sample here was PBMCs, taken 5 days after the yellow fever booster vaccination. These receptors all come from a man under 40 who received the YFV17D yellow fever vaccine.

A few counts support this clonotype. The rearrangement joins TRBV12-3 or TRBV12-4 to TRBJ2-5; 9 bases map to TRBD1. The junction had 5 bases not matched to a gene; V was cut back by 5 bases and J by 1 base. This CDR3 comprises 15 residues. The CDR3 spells CASSLRTGAQETQYF. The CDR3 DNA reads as TGTGCCAGCAGTCTGCGGACAGGGGCCCAAGAGACCCAGTACTTC.

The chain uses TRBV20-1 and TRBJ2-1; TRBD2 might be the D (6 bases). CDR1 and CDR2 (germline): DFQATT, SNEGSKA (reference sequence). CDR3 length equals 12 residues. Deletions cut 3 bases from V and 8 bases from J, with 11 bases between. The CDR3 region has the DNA TGCAGTGCTAGCGGGAGAATAGATGAGCAGTTCTTC. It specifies CSASGRIDEQFF.

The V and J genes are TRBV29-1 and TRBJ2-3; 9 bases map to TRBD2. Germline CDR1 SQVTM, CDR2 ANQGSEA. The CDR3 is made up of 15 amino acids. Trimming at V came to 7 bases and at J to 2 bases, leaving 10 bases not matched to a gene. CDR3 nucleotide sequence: TGCAGCGCCTATATTAGCGGGAGAGCCACAGATACGCAGTATTTT. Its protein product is CSAYISGRATDTQYF.

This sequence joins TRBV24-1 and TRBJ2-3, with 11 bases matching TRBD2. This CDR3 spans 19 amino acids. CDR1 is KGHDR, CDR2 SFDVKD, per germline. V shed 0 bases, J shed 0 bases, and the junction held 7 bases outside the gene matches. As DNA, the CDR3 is TGTGCCACCAGTGATTTGCAGGCTAGCGGGAGGCCTAGCACAGATACGCAGTATTTT. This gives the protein CATSDLQASGRPSTDTQYF.

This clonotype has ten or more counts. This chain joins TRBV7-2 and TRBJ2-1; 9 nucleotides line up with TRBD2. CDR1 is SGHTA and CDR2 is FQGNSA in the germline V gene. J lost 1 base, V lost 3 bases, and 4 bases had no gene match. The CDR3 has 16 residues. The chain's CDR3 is CASSLATSGSYNEQFF. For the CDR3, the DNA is TGTGCCAGCAGCTTGGCGACTAGCGGATCCTACAATGAGCAGTTCTTC.

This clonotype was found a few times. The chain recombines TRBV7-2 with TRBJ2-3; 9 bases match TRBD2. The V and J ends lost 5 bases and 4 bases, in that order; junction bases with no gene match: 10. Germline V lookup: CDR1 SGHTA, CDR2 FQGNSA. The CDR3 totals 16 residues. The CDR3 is CASSLIAGAGADTQYF. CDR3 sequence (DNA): TGTGCCAGCAGCCTGATAGCGGGAGCCGGCGCAGATACGCAGTATTTT.

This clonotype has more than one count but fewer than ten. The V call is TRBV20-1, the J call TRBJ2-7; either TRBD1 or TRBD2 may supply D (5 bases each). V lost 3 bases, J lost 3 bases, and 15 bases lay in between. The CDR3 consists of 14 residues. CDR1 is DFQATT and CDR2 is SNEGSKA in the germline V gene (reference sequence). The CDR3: CSASPGPQRYEQYF. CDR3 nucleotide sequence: TGCAGTGCTAGTCCGGGACCACAGCGCTACGAGCAGTACTTC.